One sample yielded the 20 T cell receptor beta chains listed below, sequenced in a study of Graves' ophthalmopathy and Graves' hyperthyroidism. RNA transcripts yielded amplified TCR beta CDR3 regions. An initial RT-PCR round employing HTBI primers preceded a second-round multiplex PCR. TCRdb re-called the multiplex PCR reads with MiXCR, one entry per CDR3 protein. The data hold around 600,000 distinct CDR3 sequences, with approximately 39% observed a single time. The sequenced material came from peripheral blood. The receptors derive from an adult man with Graves' ophthalmopathy.

Only a few counts were recorded for this clonotype. The chain couples TRBV19 to TRBJ2-2; TRBD1 agrees at 8 bases. V was clipped by 3 bases and J by 1 base; unmatched bases: 4. This CDR3 comprises 16 residues. Germline V gene sequence: CDR1 LNHDA, CDR2 SQIVND (reference sequence). Here the CDR3 reads CASSILDRGNTGELFF. In nucleotides, the CDR3 is TGTGCCAGTAGTATCCTCGACAGGGGGAACACCGGGGAGCTGTTTTTT.

This clonotype was observed many times. The rearrangement uses TRBV6-4 and TRBJ2-6; tentative D call: TRBD2 (6 bases). From germline, CDR1 is MRHNA and CDR2 SNTAGT. V lost 3 bases, J lost 2 bases, and 11 bases lay in between. This CDR3 spans 16 amino acids. In nucleotides, the CDR3 is TGTGCCAGCAGTGAAAGGTCGGGGGCTGGGGCCAACGTCCTGACTTTC. The encoded protein is CASSERSGAGANVLTF.

Details on this clonotype: This could be a read error, since a much larger clone is one nucleotide away. The chain combines TRBV19 with TRBJ1-1; tentatively, D is TRBD1 (5 bases). Germline values: CDR1 LNHDA, CDR2 SQIVND (reference sequence). The CDR3 is made up of 15 amino acids. DNA of the CDR3: TGTACCAGTAGTATAGCCCGGGGGAGGAACACTGAAGCTTTCTTT. This codes for CTSSIARGRNTEAFF.

The chain joins TRBV7-6 to TRBJ1-5; the D is unclear. Germline V gene sequence: CDR1 SGHVS, CDR2 FNYEAQ. The CDR3 runs to 11 residues. With 2 bases removed from V and 14 bases from J, the gap between germline ends came to 10 bases. The CDR3 here is CASSLPSHEHF. Here the CDR3 DNA reads TGTGCCAGCAGCTTACCGTCGCACGAGCATTTT. Full variable domain (outside the CDR3, taken from reference TRBV7-6 and TRBJ1-5): GAGVSQSPRYKVTKRGQDVALRCDPISGHVSLYWYRQALGQGPEFLTYFNYEAQQDKSGLPNDRFSAERPEGSISTLTIQRTEQRDSAMYRCASSLPSHEHFGDGTRLSIL.

This sequence joins TRBV25-1 and TRBJ1-6; weak D call: TRBD1 (5 bases). The CDR3 totals 14 residues. Germline CDR1 is MGHDK and CDR2 is SYGVNS. Trimming cost V 8 bases and J 10 bases, with 18 bases left between them. CDR3 sequence reads: CASGPGRGRSPLHF. The CDR3 DNA sequence: TGTGCCAGCGGCCCAGGGCGAGGGAGGTCACCCCTCCACTTT.

This clonotype was found a few times. This chain connects TRBV9 to TRBJ2-7; 8 positions agree with TRBD2. The CDR3 spans 15 residues. CDR1 SGDLS and CDR2 YYNGEE come from the germline V gene. V lost 4 bases, J lost 2 bases, and 8 bases stayed unmatched. The CDR3 DNA reads as TGTGCCAGCAGCTATGGGACTAGTAGGGCCTACGAGCAGTACTTC. Amino acid sequence: CASSYGTSRAYEQYF.

About this clonotype: It may be a read error: a sequence one base away is much more abundant. The genes are TRBV10-3 and TRBJ1-5, with 10 bases lining up with TRBD1. This CDR3 region has 16 residues. The germline gives CDR1 ENHRY, CDR2 SYGVKD. V gave up 10 bases and J gave up 6 bases; unmatched junction bases: 15. CDR3 DNA: TGTGCCAGCACCAAACAAGGACAGGGGGTAGGTCAGCCCCAGCATTTT. This sequence encodes CASTKQGQGVGQPQHF.

The chain uses TRBV2 and TRBJ2-6; 10 bases are a match to TRBD2. This CDR3 comprises 16 residues. The V and J ends lost 9 bases and 4 bases, in that order; junction bases with no gene match: 9. Germline V CDR1 and CDR2: SNHLY, FYNNEI. In DNA form, the CDR3 reads TGTGCCAGAGATAGCGGGAGGACCCTAGGGGCCAACGTCCTGACTTTC. Its translation: CARDSGRTLGANVLTF.

This clonotype was seen repeatedly, ten times or more. The chain carries TRBV7-9 and TRBJ1-1, with D perhaps matching TRBD1 (5 bases). Trimming pared 1 base from V and 3 bases from J, leaving 27 bases between. The germline V gene has CDR1 SEHNR and CDR2 FQNEAQ (reference sequence). The CDR3 consists of 20 residues. CDR3 DNA: TGTGCCAGCAGCTTAGTTGATCGGGAGGGGACGTGGGAAGAGGACACTGAAGCTTTCTTT. Amino acids: CASSLVDREGTWEEDTEAFF.

This clonotype was detected many times. The chain is built from TRBV5-4 and TRBJ2-5; D may be TRBD1 (5 bases). This CDR3 has 14 amino acids. CDR1 is SGHNT, CDR2 YYREEE, per germline (reference sequence). Trimming pared 0 bases from V and 5 bases from J, leaving 11 bases between. The CDR3 here is CASSLEAGLETQYF. CDR3 DNA: TGTGCCAGCAGCTTGGAGGCAGGGCTCGAGACCCAGTACTTC.

V gene TRBV20-1 combines with J gene TRBJ1-4, with 11 bases fitting TRBD1. The CDR3 contains 15 residues. Germline V gene lookup returns CDR1 DFQATT and CDR2 SNEGSKA (reference sequence). V was pared by 7 bases and J by 4 bases, with 8 bases of the junction left unmatched. The CDR3 region is CSVRTGGNNNEKLFF. The CDR3 DNA reads as TGCAGTGTCAGGACAGGGGGCAATAATAATGAAAAACTGTTTTTT.

This clonotype was detected only a few times. The J gene is TRBJ1-4, the V gene TRBV6-6; 7 positions match TRBD1. Germline CDR1 reads MNHNY; CDR2 reads SVGAGI (reference sequence). This CDR3 comprises 13 residues. With 4 bases clipped from V and 6 bases from J, the junction kept 2 bases outside the gene matches. CDR3 DNA: TGTGCCAGCAGTTCCGGACAGGATGAAAAACTGTTTTTT. Its translation is CASSSGQDEKLFF.

The V gene is TRBV29-1, the J gene TRBJ2-7, with 11 bases lining up with TRBD2. Germline V gene data show CDR1 as SQVTM and CDR2 as ANQGSEA. The CDR3 runs to 15 residues. The junction had 9 bases not matched to a gene; V was cut back by 4 bases and J by 4 bases. CDR3 sequence: CSVAPTSGRLYEQYF. The DNA for the CDR3 is TGCAGCGTTGCACCAACTAGCGGGAGACTTTACGAGCAGTACTTC.

The chain carries TRBV7-9 and TRBJ2-1; 13 nucleotides line up with TRBD2. CDR1 is SEHNR and CDR2 is FQNEAQ in the germline V gene (reference sequence). There are 16 residues in the CDR3. The trim removed 5 bases at V and 7 bases at J, leaving 8 bases unmatched. CDR3 nucleotide sequence: TGTGCCAGCAGCCTCCGGACTAGCGGGAGTGGTAATGAGCAGTTCTTC. It specifies CASSLRTSGSGNEQFF.

This clonotype was counted only a few times. This sequence joins TRBV4-2 and TRBJ1-1; the D gene is possibly TRBD1 (6 bases). This CDR3 is 14 amino acids long. Germline CDR1 is LGHNA and CDR2 is YNFKEQ. Trimming pared 3 bases from V and 7 bases from J, leaving 15 bases between. This CDR3 reads CASSHIRQAHEAFF. CDR3 nucleotide sequence: TGTGCCAGCAGCCATATCCGACAGGCCCATGAAGCTTTCTTT.

This rearrangement joins TRBV20-1 to TRBJ2-7; D unclear. The CDR3 has 12 residues. The germline CDR1 and CDR2 sequences are DFQATT and SNEGSKA (reference sequence). Deletions cut 4 bases from V and 3 bases from J, with 10 bases between. The CDR3 DNA reads TGCAGTGCTAAGGTGGATCACTACGAGCAGTACTTC. As protein: CSAKVDHYEQYF.

The chain links TRBV15 to TRBJ1-2; no definite D call. Between the trimmed V and J ends, which lost 3 bases and 1 base, there was a span of 15 bases. This CDR3 comprises 16 residues. Germline-derived CDR1 and CDR2 are LNHNV and YYDKDF (reference sequence). The CDR3 spells CATSSPDPGSNYGYTF. CDR3 bases: TGTGCCACCAGCAGCCCAGATCCCGGGAGTAACTATGGCTACACCTTC.

This chain connects TRBV2 to TRBJ1-4; D unclear. This CDR3 region has 11 residues. Germline lookup yields CDR1 SNHLY and CDR2 FYNNEI. V lost 6 bases and J lost 7, with 6 bases in between. CDR3 bases: TGTGCCAGCAGACAAGTTGAAAAACTGTTTTTT. Its translation: CASRQVEKLFF.

This clonotype has ten or more counts. The chain is built from TRBV7-3 and TRBJ2-2; 12 bases match TRBD2. Germline loops: CDR1 SGHTA, CDR2 FQGTGA. The CDR3 runs 18 residues. V lost 1 base and J lost 3; bases outside the gene matches: 6. The CDR3 loop reads CASSLSSLAGGYTGELFF. The CDR3 DNA reads as TGTGCCAGCAGCTTAAGTTCCCTAGCGGGAGGGTACACCGGGGAGCTGTTTTTT.

This clonotype was seen at least ten times. CDR3: CASSDKGGWGASDEQYF. Written as DNA, the CDR3 is TGTGCCAGCAGTGATAAGGGTGGATGGGGGGCCTCGGACGAGCAGTACTTC. The genes are TRBV2 and TRBJ2-7, with D perhaps being TRBD1 or TRBD2 (6 bases each). Germline V CDR1 and CDR2: SNHLY, FYNNEI. This CDR3 has 17 residues. V lost 3 bases and J lost 5, with 23 bases in between.